The 21 T cell receptor beta chains presented below share a single source sample, sequenced in a study of cytotoxic CD8 clonotypes in ibrutinib-treated CLL (dated by TCRdb to the early 2020s). The time point label, as the study defines it: about a year on ibrutinib. Libraries were prepared through the immunoSEQ multiplex PCR assay. The table comes from immuneACCESS by way of TCRdb, which keeps in-frame sequences with V and J called. Part of the clones is missing from these tables; in studies checked, under half for an unresolved V gene and the rest for unknown reasons. A total of 90,000 to 100,000 clones appear in this sample, approximately 80% of them only once. 25% to 35% of the sample is held by the ten biggest clonotypes. Here the sequenced sample was PBMCs, taken after 12 months of ibrutinib treatment. The receptors originated from a human donor with chronic lymphocytic leukemia.

This clone has just one count. The junction differs from germline at one of its ends, possibly a read error. The rearrangement uses TRBV7-9 and TRBJ2-7; D perhaps matches TRBD1 (6 bases). This CDR3 comprises 15 residues. The germline gives CDR1 SEHNR, CDR2 FQNEAQ (reference sequence). CDR3 residues: CANSRNRVGSDEQYF. For the CDR3, the DNA is TGTGCCAACAGCCGTAACAGGGTTGGCAGCGACGAGCAGTACTTC.

The V gene is TRBV6-1, the J gene TRBJ2-7; a possible D gene is TRBD1 (5 bases). The ends were cut back, 10 bases at V and 3 bases at J, with 16 bases in the middle. This CDR3 has 13 residues. The V gene's germline CDR1 is MNHNS and CDR2 SASEGT. The CDR3 nucleotides read TGTGCCACCCGAAAAGGGGTTCACTACGAGCAGTACTTC. Its protein is CATRKGVHYEQYF.

This chain joins TRBV6-1 and TRBJ2-2; possibly TRBD1 or TRBD2 for D (5 bases each). V lost 4 bases, J lost 4 bases, and 13 bases lay in between. Germline CDR1 is MNHNS and CDR2 is SASEGT. This CDR3 is built from 15 residues. The chain's CDR3 is CASSGEGAGTGELFF. Here the CDR3 DNA reads TGTGCCAGCAGTGGCGAAGGGGCGGGCACCGGGGAGCTGTTTTTT.

This chain links TRBV19 with TRBJ2-7, with D possibly TRBD1 on 6 matching bases. CDR3 length equals 12 residues. The V and J ends lost 5 bases and 6 bases respectively, with 11 bases between them. Germline CDR1 LNHDA, CDR2 SQIVND (reference sequence). The CDR3 DNA follows: TGTGCCAGTAGTGCACAGGGAGCCGAGCAGTACTTC. Amino acids: CASSAQGAEQYF.

J is TRBJ2-2 and V is TRBV30; D gene uncertain. The V end was cut by 5 bases, the J end by 13 bases, with 11 bases between. Looked up from germline, CDR1 is GTSNPN and CDR2 is SVGIG (reference sequence). The CDR3 loop spans 10 amino acids. The DNA for the CDR3 is TGTGCCTGGGGCGAGAGATGGCTGTTTTTT. Translating gives CAWGERWLFF.

This chain uses TRBV6-6 with TRBJ2-7; 9 nucleotides line up with TRBD1. Germline lookup yields CDR1 MNHNY and CDR2 SVGAGI (reference sequence). The CDR3 totals 13 residues. The ends lost 6 bases at V and 3 bases at J; junction bases unmatched: 3. CDR3 in amino acids: CASSRDRDYEQYF. Written as DNA, the CDR3 is TGTGCCAGCAGCCGGGACAGGGACTACGAGCAGTACTTC.

This rearrangement joins TRBV5-8 to TRBJ2-7; TRBD1 agrees at 8 bases. Looked up from germline, CDR1 is SGHTS and CDR2 is YDEGEE. With 3 bases clipped from V and 6 bases from J, the junction kept 8 bases outside the gene matches. This CDR3 contains 14 residues. The CDR3 loop is CASSWETGAAEQYF. CDR3 nucleotides: TGTGCCAGCAGCTGGGAGACAGGGGCCGCCGAGCAGTACTTC. The whole variable domain, filled in from reference TRBV5-8 and TRBJ2-7, reads EAGVTQSPTHLIKTRGQQATLRCSPISGHTSVYWYQQALGLGLQFLLWYDEGEERNRGNFPPRFSGRQFPNYSSELNVNALELEDSALYLCASSWETGAAEQYFGPGTRLTVT.

This clone appeared a few times. The chain has TRBV7-9 and TRBJ2-7; TRBD1 or TRBD2 may be the D gene (5 bases each). The germline V gene has CDR1 SEHNR and CDR2 FQNEAQ (reference sequence). Trimming removed 5 bases from V and 0 bases from J, with 17 bases in between. This CDR3 spans 16 amino acids. The DNA of the CDR3 is TGTGCCAGCAGCCACTTTGAGGGACCGACCTCCTACGAGCAGTACTTC. This translates into CASSHFEGPTSYEQYF.

J is TRBJ2-5 and V is TRBV11-1; D possibly uses TRBD1 or TRBD2 (6 bases each). The germline V gene encodes CDR1 SGHAT and CDR2 FQDESV (reference sequence). CDR3 length: 15 amino acids. Trimming removed 1 base from V and 1 base from J, with 10 bases in between. The CDR3 nucleotides are TGTGCCAGCAGCTTAGATCCGGGGGCCCAAGAGACCCAGTACTTC. Its translation: CASSLDPGAQETQYF.

V and J are TRBV10-3 and TRBJ2-1; a weak D match, TRBD2 (8 bases). In germline, CDR1 is ENHRY, CDR2 SYGVKD. The V end lost 7 bases, the J end lost 0 bases, and 16 bases lay between the germline ends. The CDR3 is made up of 16 amino acids. The DNA of the CDR3 is TGTGCCATCACGAACGGGGGGGACAGCTCCTACAATGAGCAGTTCTTC. Protein: CAITNGGDSSYNEQFF.

This chain connects TRBV12-1 to TRBJ2-6; the listed D gene, TRBD1, was not tested against the DNA. TRBV12-1 corresponds to a pseudogene. CDR3 length equals 18 residues. The CDR3 loop is CASSSPLGQPNGANVLTF. In nucleotides, the CDR3 is TGTGCCAGCAGCTCCCCCCTAGGACAGCCTAATGGGGCCAACGTCCTGACTTTC.

The chain recombines TRBV4-2 with TRBJ2-1, with 11 bases matching TRBD2. Germline trimming cut 0 bases from V and 5 bases from J; bases unmatched to any gene: 0. Germline V lookup: CDR1 LGHNA, CDR2 YNFKEQ. This CDR3 has 15 amino acids. CDR3 loop: CASSQEGLADNEQFF. The CDR3 coding sequence is TGTGCCAGCAGCCAAGAGGGACTAGCGGACAATGAGCAGTTCTTC.

CDR3 protein: CASSLRISNQPQHF. In DNA form, the CDR3 reads TGTGCCAGCAGCTTAAGGATTAGCAATCAGCCCCAGCATTTT. The chain recombines TRBV5-6 with TRBJ1-5; D unresolved. Trimming cost V 2 bases and J 0 bases, with 6 bases left between them. The CDR3 loop spans 14 amino acids. CDR1 and CDR2 from the germline V gene are SGHDT and YYEEEE. Based on the CDR3 plus reference TRBV5-6 and TRBJ1-5, the full variable domain is DAGVTQSPTHLIKTRGQQVTLRCSPKSGHDTVSWYQQALGQGPQFIFQYYEEEERQRGNFPDRFSGHQFPNYSSELNVNALLLGDSALYLCASSLRISNQPQHFGDGTRLSIL.

CDR3 nucleotides: TGTGCCAGCAGCTTAGGGCAGACGACCAACACTGAAGCTTTCTTT. Translating it yields CASSLGQTTNTEAFF. The chain is built from TRBV7-9 and TRBJ1-1; D is unresolved. CDR3 size: 15 residues. From germline, CDR1 is SEHNR and CDR2 FQNEAQ (reference sequence). With 1 base removed from V and 2 bases from J, the gap between germline ends came to 11 bases.

The chain carries TRBV5-6 and TRBJ1-1; 11 bases align to TRBD1. Germline lookup yields CDR1 SGHDT and CDR2 YYEEEE. Trimming removed 3 bases from V and 5 bases from J; junction bases left unmatched: 0. The CDR3 is made up of 13 amino acids. The CDR3 DNA is TGTGCCAGCAGCTGGGACAGGGGGACTGAAGCTTTCTTT. It translates to CASSWDRGTEAFF.

This chain links TRBV7-6 with TRBJ2-5; D is perhaps TRBD2 (5 bases). Germline assignment: CDR1 SGHVS and CDR2 FNYEAQ. Trimming removed 5 bases from V and 4 bases from J, with 14 bases in between. This CDR3 has 14 amino acids. The CDR3 sequence: CASSLSGTGETQYF. CDR3 nucleotides: TGTGCCAGCAGCCTTTCGGGAACTGGAGAGACCCAGTACTTC.

The chain combines TRBV30 with TRBJ1-3; D call uncertain. V was shortened by 5 bases and J by 0 bases, with 8 bases between the two germline ends. The CDR3 totals 13 residues. Per germline, CDR1 GTSNPN and CDR2 SVGIG (reference sequence). This CDR3 is CAWESLSGNTIYF. CDR3 nucleotide sequence: TGTGCCTGGGAGAGTCTCTCTGGAAACACCATATATTTT.

The J gene is TRBJ2-1, the V gene TRBV30, with D hard to call. The V gene's germline CDR1 is GTSNPN and CDR2 SVGIG (reference sequence). V was cut by 4 bases and J by 0 bases, with 10 bases left in between. This CDR3 is 14 amino acids long. CDR3 in DNA: TGTGCCTGGACCCCACTGAGCTCCTACAATGAGCAGTTCTTC. Translation gives CAWTPLSSYNEQFF.

This clone appeared once. This chain links TRBV15 with TRBJ2-7; 10 bases match TRBD1. Germline-derived CDR1 and CDR2 are LNHNV and YYDKDF (reference sequence). J gave up 3 bases and V 3 bases, and 2 bases lay outside the gene matches. The CDR3 is 14 amino acids. CDR3 amino acids: CATSRDRGNYEQYF. In DNA form, the CDR3 reads TGTGCCACCAGCAGGGACAGGGGGAACTACGAGCAGTACTTC.

The chain carries TRBV9 and TRBJ2-4, with D perhaps TRBD1 or TRBD2 (6 bases each). The CDR3 is 14 amino acids. The V gene lost 0 bases and the J gene lost 6 bases, with 10 bases spanning the gap. Germline CDR1 SGDLS, CDR2 YYNGEE. The CDR3 protein is CASSVDGGGNIQYF. The CDR3 bases are TGTGCCAGCAGCGTAGACGGGGGCGGAAACATTCAGTACTTC.

V gene TRBV9 combines with J gene TRBJ2-7, with 8 bases lining up with TRBD2. V lost 4 bases and J lost 5; bases outside the gene matches: 8. Germline assignment: CDR1 SGDLS and CDR2 YYNGEE. There are 14 residues in the CDR3. In DNA, the CDR3 is TGTGCCAGCAGCCAGACTAGCGAAAGCCACGAGCAGTACTTC. This translates into CASSQTSESHEQYF.